This T cell receptor (beta chain) was identified in a study of cytomegalovirus exposure and HLA in healthy donors. Study-wide results and caveats: Specificity for CMV antigens was confirmed in vitro for a few of the CMV-associated chains. Researchers reported from a later analysis that most CMV-associated TCR beta chains appeared HLA-restricted.

In this sample, this clone turned up once. What it recognizes is unknown. The CDR3 spans 16 residues. With 4 bases removed from V and 4 bases from J, the gap between germline ends came to 17 bases. Germline assignment: CDR1 SGHTA and CDR2 FQGNSA. PCR employed 60 Vbeta and 13 Jbeta primers. The method was immunoSEQ multiplex PCR; TCRdb's version includes in-frame clones alone and lacks a portion of them. The profile shows around 150,000 clones, around 78% of them singletons. The source is a man in his forties in good health and CMV-seronegative. The V and J genes are TRBV7-2 and TRBJ2-4, with D possibly TRBD2 on 6 matching bases. Sequences were obtained from PBMCs. CDR3 nucleotide sequence: TGTGCCAGCAGCTCCCCCCGGCGGGACCGAAAAAACATTCAGTACTTC. As protein: CASSSPRRDRKNIQYF.